Presented here are 16 T cell receptor beta chains from one specimen sequenced in a study of cytotoxic CD8 clonotypes in ibrutinib-treated CLL. The data were produced by immunoSEQ multiplex PCR, yet TCRdb's version contains in-frame clones alone and is incomplete. The sample has about 130,000 clones, roughly 83% seen once. The specimen was PBMCs, collected after 12 months of ibrutinib treatment. These receptors originate from a human donor with chronic lymphocytic leukemia.

This clone has a single count. The rearrangement links TRBV30 to TRBJ2-7, with 8 bases matching TRBD1. The germline gives CDR1 GTSNPN, CDR2 SVGIG (reference sequence). The CDR3 totals 13 residues. V trimming: 2 bases; J trimming: 4 bases; junction bases outside the gene matches: 4. The chain's CDR3 is CAWSPTGGYEQYF. The CDR3 coding sequence is TGTGCCTGGAGTCCAACAGGGGGTTACGAGCAGTACTTC. The whole variable domain, filled in from reference TRBV30 and TRBJ2-7, reads SQTIHQWPATLVQPVGSPLSLECTVEGTSNPNLYWYRQAAGRGLQLLFYSVGIGQISSEVPQNLSASRPQDRQFILSSKKLLLSDSGFYLCAWSPTGGYEQYFGPGTRLTVT.

This chain connects TRBV7-9 to TRBJ2-1, with D perhaps TRBD1 (5 bases). This CDR3 region has 16 residues. Germline values: CDR1 SEHNR, CDR2 FQNEAQ (reference sequence). Trimming removed 4 bases at V and 0 bases at J, with 13 bases between. In nucleotides, the CDR3 is TGTGCCAGCAGCTCCAGGGTGAGGAGCTCCTACAATGAGCAGTTCTTC. Translation gives CASSSRVRSSYNEQFF.

The genes are TRBV19 and TRBJ1-1; D is uncertain. The V end lost 3 bases, the J end lost 5 bases, and 10 bases lay between the germline ends. The CDR3 contains 13 residues. The germline V gene has CDR1 LNHDA and CDR2 SQIVND (reference sequence). CDR3 in DNA: TGTGCCAGTAGTATCTGGGGTGTAACTGAAGCTTTCTTT. Its translation is CASSIWGVTEAFF. Full variable domain (rest looked up from reference TRBV19 and TRBJ1-1): DGGITQSPKYLFRKEGQNVTLSCEQNLNHDAMYWYRQDPGQGLRLIYYSQIVNDFQKGDIAEGYSVSREKKESFPLTVTSAQKNPTAFYLCASSIWGVTEAFFGQGTRLTVV.

This clone was picked up many times. V is TRBV19 and J is TRBJ1-5; D might be TRBD1 (5 bases). Looked up from germline, CDR1 is LNHDA and CDR2 is SQIVND (reference sequence). V lost 6 bases and J lost 4, with 16 bases in between. The CDR3 runs 15 residues. The CDR3 DNA reads as TGTGCCAGTAGGGGAGGGACTCATAAAAATCAGCCCCAGCATTTT. Translation gives CASRGGTHKNQPQHF. The complete variable domain, with remaining parts taken from reference TRBV19 and TRBJ1-5, reads DGGITQSPKYLFRKEGQNVTLSCEQNLNHDAMYWYRQDPGQGLRLIYYSQIVNDFQKGDIAEGYSVSREKKESFPLTVTSAQKNPTAFYLCASRGGTHKNQPQHFGDGTRLSIL.

V gene TRBV29-1 combines with J gene TRBJ1-3; possible D gene TRBD1, 6 bases. The CDR3 is 14 amino acids. V gave up 3 bases and J gave up 4 bases, with 13 bases separating them. Germline V lookup: CDR1 SQVTM, CDR2 ANQGSEA. CDR3 nucleotides: TGCAGCGTTGATCCGGGACAAAGGGGAAACACCATATATTTT. Protein sequence: CSVDPGQRGNTIYF.

This chain joins TRBV10-1 and TRBJ2-1, with 7 nucleotides matching TRBD2. CDR3 length: 16 amino acids. Losses at the gene ends were 5 bases for V and 7 bases for J; bases not matched to a gene: 14. CDR1 and CDR2 from the germline V gene are WNHNN and SYGVQD (reference sequence). CDR3 sequence (DNA): TGCGCCAGCAGTTCTATCTTAGGCGGGAGTTCAAATGAGCAGTTCTTC. This translates into CASSSILGGSSNEQFF.

The chain links TRBV6-6 to TRBJ2-5; 8 positions agree with TRBD2. This CDR3 region has 12 residues. The ends lost 0 bases at V and 10 bases at J; junction bases unmatched: 1. Germline values: CDR1 MNHNY, CDR2 SVGAGI (reference sequence). CDR3 in DNA: TGTGCCAGCAGTTACTCCGGGGGGGGCCAGTACTTC. Its translation: CASSYSGGGQYF.

This clone was seen a few times. The V and J genes are TRBV28 and TRBJ2-7, with 10 nucleotides matching TRBD1. Looked up from germline, CDR1 is MDHEN and CDR2 is SYDVKM. CDR3 length: 15 amino acids. The J segment lost 8 bases and the V segment lost 6 bases, leaving 13 bases of the junction unmatched. In DNA, the CDR3 is TGTGCCAGCAGCCCCACGTCTGACAGGGGGCTCAAGCAGTACTTC. Residues: CASSPTSDRGLKQYF. Complete variable domain (other parts from reference TRBV28 and TRBJ2-7): DVKVTQSSRYLVKRTGEKVFLECVQDMDHENMFWYRQDPGLGLRLIYFSYDVKMKEKGDIPEGYSVSREKKERFSLILESASTNQTSMYLCASSPTSDRGLKQYFGPGTRLTVT.

CDR3 coding DNA: TGTGCCAGCAGCGTAGATGGGGGGCCGTGGAATGAGCAGTTCTTC. Amino acids: CASSVDGGPWNEQFF. The chain uses TRBV9 and TRBJ2-1; D may be TRBD1 or TRBD2 (6 bases each). This CDR3 is 15 amino acids long. Trimming pared 0 bases from V and 7 bases from J, leaving 14 bases between. Germline CDR1 and CDR2: SGDLS and YYNGEE. Full variable domain (rest looked up from reference TRBV9 and TRBJ2-1): DSGVTQTPKHLITATGQRVTLRCSPRSGDLSVYWYQQSLDQGLQFLIQYYNGEERAKGNILERFSAQQFPDLHSELNLSSLELGDSALYFCASSVDGGPWNEQFFGPGTRLTVL.

The rearrangement uses TRBV15 and TRBJ1-1; no clear D gene. Trimming stripped 1 base from V and 4 bases from J, with 7 bases between. The CDR3 is 13 residues long. Germline CDR1 is LNHNV and CDR2 is YYDKDF (reference sequence). The CDR3 DNA reads as TGTGCCACCAGCAGAGTTGTGAGCACTGAAGCTTTCTTT. This encodes CATSRVVSTEAFF.

The chain couples TRBV19 to TRBJ2-5; perhaps TRBD1 as D (5 bases). The V gene's germline CDR1 is LNHDA and CDR2 SQIVND (reference sequence). Trimming shortened V by 2 bases and J by 5 bases, and 12 bases separated the two germline ends. The CDR3 spans 14 residues. CDR3: CASSISGFRETQYF. CDR3 DNA: TGTGCCAGTAGTATATCAGGGTTTCGGGAGACCCAGTACTTC.

V usage is TRBV15 and J usage is TRBJ2-6; the match to TRBD1 covers 10 bases. V gave up 5 bases and J gave up 0 bases; unmatched junction bases: 4. The germline V gene encodes CDR1 LNHNV and CDR2 YYDKDF (reference sequence). This CDR3 contains 17 residues. The CDR3 nucleotides are TGTGCCACCAGCGGAGGGACAGGGGACTCTGGGGCCAACGTCCTGACTTTC. Translating it yields CATSGGTGDSGANVLTF.

This clone came up a few times. The J gene is TRBJ1-5, the V gene TRBV6-1, with 9 bases that match TRBD1. The germline V gene has CDR1 MNHNS and CDR2 SASEGT. Trimming at V came to 4 bases and at J to 7 bases, leaving 8 bases not matched to a gene. This CDR3 has 15 residues. The CDR3 nucleotides are TGTGCCAGCAGTGGACCGGGACAGGGACGGCAGCCCCAGCATTTT. Amino acid sequence: CASSGPGQGRQPQHF.

The rearrangement links TRBV7-8 to TRBJ2-4; D possibly uses TRBD1 or TRBD2 (5 bases each). Trimming took off 5 bases at V and 4 bases at J, with 9 bases between the two ends. Germline V CDR1 and CDR2: SGHVS, FQNEAQ. This CDR3 contains 13 residues. CDR3 residues: CASSPGQKNIQYF. CDR3 sequence (DNA): TGTGCCAGCAGCCCGGGGCAAAAAAACATTCAGTACTTC.

Only a few counts were recorded for this clone. The rearrangement uses TRBV5-1 and TRBJ2-4; possibly TRBD2 for D (5 bases). The CDR3 loop spans 14 amino acids. Trimming removed 0 bases at V and 4 bases at J, with 8 bases between. Germline CDR1 and CDR2: SGHRS and YFSETQ. CDR3 amino acids: CASSLDGKKNIQYF. In DNA, the CDR3 is TGCGCCAGCAGCTTGGACGGGAAGAAAAACATTCAGTACTTC.

This chain joins TRBV9 and TRBJ2-7, with D tentatively TRBD1 (6 bases). Germline CDR1 is SGDLS and CDR2 is YYNGEE. Trimming pared 3 bases from V and 6 bases from J, leaving 22 bases between. The CDR3 length is 16 residues. The CDR3 DNA follows: TGTGCCAGCAGCGAACATACCGGGACAAATGATGCCGAGCAGTACTTC. As protein: CASSEHTGTNDAEQYF.